This TCR beta chain was sequenced during a study of spatial heterogeneity in lung cancer. This sample's time point: sample taken at primary tumor resection. In each case, whole RNA from tumor, nontumor lung or frozen PBMC was sequenced unsorted. The V end lost 5 bases, the J end lost 6 bases, and 10 bases lay between the germline ends. The CDR3 is 12 amino acids. Germline-derived CDR1 and CDR2 are SGHVS and FNYEAQ. TCRdb reprocessed the 5' RACE reads via MiXCR and lists one record per CDR3 protein. The sample contains almost 75,000 distinct CDR3 sequences, 13% of which appear only once. This clonotype appeared a few times.

This TCR was recovered from a male donor with early-stage non-small cell lung cancer. The sample consisted of PBMCs, taken at surgery. This chain links TRBV7-6 with TRBJ1-1, with D possibly being TRBD1 (6 bases). The CDR3 reads CASSLGGAEAFF. In DNA form, the CDR3 reads TGTGCCAGCAGCCTAGGGGGGGCTGAAGCTTTCTTT. The variable domain in full, completed from reference TRBV7-6 and TRBJ1-1, reads GAGVSQSPRYKVTKRGQDVALRCDPISGHVSLYWYRQALGQGPEFLTYFNYEAQQDKSGLPNDRFSAERPEGSISTLTIQRTEQRDSAMYRCASSLGGAEAFFGQGTRLTVV.